This is a list of T cell receptor beta chains from one sample in a study of somatic mutations in T cells in chronic GVHD. Profiling relied on immunoSEQ multiplex PCR, and the TCRdb table lists in-frame clones only, not all of them. This table holds 13,000 or so clones, roughly three quarters found once. The specimen sequenced was Vbeta20-negative CD4+ T cells from blood. Receptors originate from a male patient between 45 and 59 years old with chronic graft-versus-host disease. T cells may partly derive from the graft donor. The CDR3 runs from the conserved cysteine through the conserved F or W. The order of the fields is V gene, clone size, J gene, D gene, CDR3 length, CDR3 DNA, CDR3 protein. The D gene is left open where the match is weak. Where a row states a size, it is once, few, many or the class of an expanded clone; other rows omit it.

TRBV7-2	.	TRBJ2-7	TRBD1	16	TGTGCCAGCAGCCCGGGACAGGGCTTCAGCTCCTACGAGCAGTACTTC	CASSPGQGFSSYEQYF
TRBV21-1	.	TRBJ1-4	.	17	TGTGCCAGCAGCAAAACGACAGGGGGTAAGTTCTGGGAAAAACTGTTTTTT	CASSKTTGGKFWEKLFF
TRBV6-1	.	TRBJ2-7	.	12	TGTGCCAGCAGTGGGCGACAAGACGAGCAGTACTTC	CASSGRQDEQYF
TRBV29-1	.	TRBJ1-1	.	13	TGCAGCGTTGACGAGGGGGTGTTCACTGAAGCTTTCTTT	CSVDEGVFTEAFF
TRBV9	.	TRBJ2-1	TRBD2	17	TGTGCCAGCAGCTTTGGACTAGCGGGAGCCAACTACAATGAGCAGTTCTTC	CASSFGLAGANYNEQFF
TRBV6-5	few	TRBJ1-1	.	15	TGTGCCAGCAGCAAAACAGGGCCAGGTAAGCCTGAAGCTTTCTTT	CASSKTGPGKPEAFF
TRBV19	.	TRBJ1-5	TRBD1	14	TGTGCCAGTAGTGTCGAAACAGGGGTACAGCCCCAGCATTTT	CASSVETGVQPQHF
TRBV6-1	.	TRBJ1-2	TRBD1	15	TGTGCCAGCAGTCCCAGCTACGGGACAGGGCTTGGCTACACCTTC	CASSPSYGTGLGYTF
TRBV9	.	TRBJ2-2	.	15	TGTGCCAGCAGCCTCCAACAGGGGGGGACCGGGGAGCTGTTTTTT	CASSLQQGGTGELFF
TRBV19	.	TRBJ2-4	TRBD1	15	TGTGCCAGTAGTAGCGACAGGGGTCCCAAAAACATTCAGTACTTC	CASSSDRGPKNIQYF
TRBV19	.	TRBJ1-4	.	14	TGTGCCAGTAGTCGGGGGACAACTAATGAAAAACTGTTTTTT	CASSRGTTNEKLFF
TRBV6-5	.	TRBJ2-5	.	13	TGTGCCAGCAGCCGGGACACACAAGAGACCCAGTACTTC	CASSRDTQETQYF
TRBV18	.	TRBJ1-1	.	15	TGTGCCAGCTCACCGTACAGGGCAGGGACCACTGAAGCTTTCTTT	CASSPYRAGTTEAFF
TRBV2	few	TRBJ1-2	.	14	TGTGCCAGCAGGACCAGGGAGGGTGGCTATGGCTACACCTTC	CASRTREGGYGYTF
TRBV6-5	.	TRBJ1-5	.	14	TGTGCCAGCAGCAGACGGGGGGGCAATCAGCCCCAGCATTTT	CASSRRGGNQPQHF
TRBV19	few	TRBJ1-5	.	13	TGTGCCAGTAGTCCCTTTTCCGATCAGCCCCAGCATTTT	CASSPFSDQPQHF
TRBV5-4	once	TRBJ1-2	.	12	TGTGCCAGCAGCTTGGACAGGGTTGGCTACACCTTC	CASSLDRVGYTF
TRBV18	.	TRBJ1-6	.	16	TGTGCCAGCTCACCACCGGAGGGTATCTATAATTCACCCCTCCACTTT	CASSPPEGIYNSPLHF
TRBV27	once	TRBJ1-1	.	15	TGTGCCAGCAGTTCTCCTGTGGGACAGAACACTGAAGCTTTCTTT	CASSSPVGQNTEAFF
TRBV7-6	few	TRBJ2-1	.	15	TGTGCCAGCAGCTGGGACTCCTCTAGCTACAATGAGCAGTTCTTC	CASSWDSSSYNEQFF
TRBV5-6	.	TRBJ1-2	.	15	TGTGCCAGCAGCTTGGGCACAGGGTGGAGCTATGGCTACACCTTC	CASSLGTGWSYGYTF
TRBV6-5	.	TRBJ2-5	.	14	TGTGCCAGCAGTGCGGGATATCAGATGGGGACCCAGTACTTC	CASSAGYQMGTQYF
TRBV7-9	.	TRBJ1-6	.	14	TGTGCCAGCAGCTTTGGCAAAGCGGGGTCACCCCTCCACTTT	CASSFGKAGSPLHF
TRBV2	.	TRBJ1-4	.	16	TGTGCCAGCAGTGAAGCGCTAGGGGAGGCTAATGAAAAACTGTTTTTT	CASSEALGEANEKLFF
TRBV6-1	.	TRBJ1-5	TRBD1	13	TGTGCCAGCGCCTCACAGGGGGATCAGCCCCAGCATTTT	CASASQGDQPQHF
TRBV5-4	hyperexpanded	TRBJ1-2	TRBD1	15	TGTGCCAGCAGCCTTACAGGGGTGGTCGGCTATGGCTACACCTTC	CASSLTGVVGYGYTF
TRBV14	.	TRBJ1-1	.	14	TGTGCCAGCAGCACCAGGGAGGCTGACACTGAAGCTTTCTTT	CASSTREADTEAFF
TRBV28	.	TRBJ1-2	.	15	TGTGCCAGCAGTCTTACAGGGCCTGGGAACTATGGCTACACCTTC	CASSLTGPGNYGYTF
TRBV11-2	once	TRBJ1-6	.	15	TGTGCCAGCAGCTTTGGCGGATCCTATAATTCACCCCTCCACTTT	CASSFGGSYNSPLHF
TRBV5-8	.	TRBJ1-5	.	15	TGTGCCAGCAGCTTGTATAGGGGGAGCAATCAGCCCCAGCATTTT	CASSLYRGSNQPQHF
TRBV4-3	.	TRBJ1-1	.	13	TGCGCCAGCAGCCAACAGTTGAACACTGAAGCTTTCTTT	CASSQQLNTEAFF
TRBV10-3	.	TRBJ1-3	TRBD1	14	TGTGCCATCAGTGTGGAGGGGGCGGGAAACACCATATATTTT	CAISVEGAGNTIYF
TRBV6-5	.	TRBJ2-7	TRBD2	15	TGTGCCAGCAGTTTACTAGCGGGAGGGCCCTACGAGCAGTACTTC	CASSLLAGGPYEQYF
TRBV12-5	.	TRBJ2-3	TRBD2	14	TGTGCTAGTAGGGTAGCGGGGGATACAGATACGCAGTATTTT	CASRVAGDTDTQYF
TRBV7-3	.	TRBJ1-2	TRBD1	15	TGTGCCAGCAGCTTATCCGGACAGGGGGGGTATGGCTACACCTTC	CASSLSGQGGYGYTF
TRBV2	.	TRBJ1-1	.	14	TGTGCCAGCAGTAAAAGGACTGATGACACTGAAGCTTTCTTT	CASSKRTDDTEAFF
TRBV6-1	.	TRBJ1-2	.	13	TGTGCCAGCAGTACCCCAGGGTTCAATGGCTACACCTTC	CASSTPGFNGYTF
TRBV7-3	.	TRBJ1-5	.	13	TGTGCCAGCAGCTTAACGGGAGGGCAGCCCCAGCATTTT	CASSLTGGQPQHF
TRBV7-2	.	TRBJ2-1	.	14	TGTGCCAGCAGCTTAGGGGCTAGCTCCAATGAGCAGTTCTTC	CASSLGASSNEQFF
TRBV29-1	once	TRBJ2-7	.	12	TGCAGCGTTCAGGTGGGAGAGTACGAGCAGTACTTC	CSVQVGEYEQYF
TRBV20-1	.	TRBJ2-3	.	11	TGCAGTGCCCTAGCCCCTTCGGCGCAGTATTTT	CSALAPSAQYF